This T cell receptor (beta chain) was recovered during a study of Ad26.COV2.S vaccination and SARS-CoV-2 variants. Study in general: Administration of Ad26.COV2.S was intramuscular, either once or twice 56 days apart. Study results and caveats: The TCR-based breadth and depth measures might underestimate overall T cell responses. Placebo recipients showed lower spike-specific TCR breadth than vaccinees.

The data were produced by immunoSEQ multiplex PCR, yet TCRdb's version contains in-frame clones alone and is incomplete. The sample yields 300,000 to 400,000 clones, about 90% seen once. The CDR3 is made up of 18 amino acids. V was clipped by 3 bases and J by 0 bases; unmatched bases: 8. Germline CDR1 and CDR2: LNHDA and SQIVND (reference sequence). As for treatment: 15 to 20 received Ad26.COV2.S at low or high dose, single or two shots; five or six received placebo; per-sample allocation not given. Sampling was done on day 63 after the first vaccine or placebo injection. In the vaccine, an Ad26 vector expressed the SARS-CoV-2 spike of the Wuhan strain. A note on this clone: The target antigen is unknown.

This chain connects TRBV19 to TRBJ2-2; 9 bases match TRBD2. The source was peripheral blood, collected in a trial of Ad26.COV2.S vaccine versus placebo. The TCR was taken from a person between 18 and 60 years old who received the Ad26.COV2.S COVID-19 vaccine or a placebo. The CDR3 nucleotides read TGTGCCAGTAGTATCCGGGGACTAGCCGTCACGAACACCGGGGAGCTGTTTTTT. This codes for CASSIRGLAVTNTGELFF.